This TCR beta chain was profiled in a study of CD8 T cells in ankylosing spondylitis. One entry per CDR3 protein, called by TCRdb with MiXCR from the 5' RACE reads. This sample has 200,000 to 300,000 distinct CDR3 sequences, with 8.2% found just once. This clonotype has ten or more counts. CDR1 is LGHDT, CDR2 YNNKEL, per germline (reference sequence). The CDR3 consists of 20 residues. V gave up 0 bases and J gave up 4 bases; unmatched junction bases: 12. The V and J genes are TRBV3-1 and TRBJ2-6; 10 bases fit TRBD2. Sequencing used blood, either unsorted or a sorted T cell fraction (not recorded which). This TCR came from a female donor with ankylosing spondylitis or in good health (not recorded which). The CDR3, as DNA: TGTGCCAGCAGCCAAGATCGCGGTCTAGCGGGAGTACTAGGGGCCAACGTCCTGACTTTC. It yields the protein CASSQDRGLAGVLGANVLTF.